This TCR beta chain was retrieved from a study of metastatic and nonmetastatic thyroid tumors. This clone was recorded many times. The germline V and J ends were trimmed by 0 bases and 2 bases, with 12 bases remaining between them. CDR1 is SGDLS and CDR2 is YYNGEE in the germline V gene. The CDR3 extends over 15 amino acids. TCRdb re-called clones from the PCR reads using MiXCR. The sample records about 21,000 clones, approximately 29% being singletons. Each patient came to thyroid surgery without any prior treatment (of any kind). The clonotype comes from a female donor with papillary thyroid cancer or a benign thyroid nodule (not recorded which). Some clones in this sample may be carry-over from other donors' samples. The rearrangement links TRBV9 to TRBJ2-7; a possible D gene is TRBD2 (6 bases). The sample comprised adjacent normal tissue. The DNA of the CDR3 is TGTGCCAGCAGCGTAGGTAGGGACTCAACCTACGAGCAGTACTTC. Residues: CASSVGRDSTYEQYF.